This is a list of T cell receptor beta chains from one sample in a study of read filtering for tumor transcriptome and immune sequencing. A single record per CDR3 protein comes from TCRdb applying MiXCR to the reads. The table lists about 24,000 distinct CDR3 sequences, roughly 23% of them singletons. Sequencing was performed on a population of CD138-negative cells sorted from bone marrow. The receptor source for this set is a donor aged 40 or over with multiple myeloma. Both conserved end residues are part of each CDR3. Fields, in order: J gene, V gene, clone size, D gene, CDR3 protein, CDR3 DNA. D genes are given only for firm matches. Not all rows give a size; the values are once, few, many and, for expanded clones, a class.

TRBJ2-1 | TRBV6-5 | few | . | CASSSYSGEQFF | TGTGCCAGCAGCTCCTACAGCGGTGAGCAGTTCTTC
TRBJ2-1 | TRBV7-9 | medium-sized | . | CASRPDRLVGLKNNEQFF | TGTGCCAGCAGACCGGACAGGCTCGTGGGACTTAAAAACAATGAGCAGTTCTTC
TRBJ2-2 | TRBV7-2 | . | . | CASSSNRGASAGELFF | TGTGCCAGCAGCTCGAACCGGGGGGCCAGCGCCGGGGAGCTGTTTTTT
TRBJ2-7 | TRBV7-2 | many | . | CASSYRPGVGYEQYF | TGTGCCAGCAGCTACCGGCCAGGGGTGGGCTACGAGCAGTACTTC
TRBJ2-5 | TRBV5-1 | many | TRBD2 | CASSLGSSGKQETQYF | TGCGCCAGCAGCTTGGGGTCTAGCGGGAAGCAAGAGACCCAGTACTTC
TRBJ2-1 | TRBV5-6 | many | . | CASSSFRRNYNEQFF | TGTGCCAGCAGCTCGTTTCGGAGAAACTACAATGAGCAGTTCTTC
TRBJ2-1 | TRBV27 | many | . | CASSFLLTSKNEQFF | TGTGCCAGCAGTTTCCTGCTAACTAGCAAAAATGAGCAGTTCTTC
TRBJ2-2 | TRBV7-2 | many | . | CASSRTVNTGELFF | TGTGCCAGCAGCAGGACAGTGAACACCGGGGAGCTGTTTTTT
TRBJ2-3 | TRBV20-1 | many | TRBD2 | CSARDLAGDIDTQYF | TGCAGTGCTAGAGATCTAGCGGGGGACATAGATACGCAGTATTTT
TRBJ2-3 | TRBV20-1 | . | TRBD2 | CSARNPRGGFTDTQYF | TGCAGTGCTAGAAACCCTCGCGGGGGGTTCACAGATACGCAGTATTTT
TRBJ1-2 | TRBV20-1 | few | . | CSARVRHGYTF | TGCAGTGCTAGGGTTCGACACGGCTACACCTTC
TRBJ1-1 | TRBV13 | few | . | CASDHPRIRGTEAFF | TGTGCCAGCGATCACCCTCGCATTAGAGGCACTGAAGCTTTCTTT
TRBJ2-5 | TRBV4-2 | . | TRBD1 | CASSQGTGRQETQYF | TGTGCCAGCAGCCAAGGGACAGGGAGGCAAGAGACCCAGTACTTC
TRBJ1-3 | TRBV5-7 | . | TRBD1 | CASSPRDREVNGNTIYF | TGTGCCAGCAGCCCCCGGGACAGGGAAGTGAATGGAAACACCATATATTTT
TRBJ2-1 | TRBV19 | medium-sized | TRBD1 | CASSRQGTNEQFF | TGTGCCAGTAGCCGACAGGGGACCAATGAGCAGTTCTTC
TRBJ1-1 | TRBV20-1 | . | . | CSARQGYREAFF | TGCAGTGCTAGACAGGGGTATCGTGAAGCTTTCTTT
TRBJ2-5 | TRBV4-1 | many | TRBD1 | CASSHLRQGQETQYF | TGCGCCAGCAGCCACCTCCGACAGGGGCAAGAGACCCAGTACTTC
TRBJ2-1 | TRBV7-2 | many | . | CASSQGAGGFYNEQFF | TGTGCCAGCAGCCAGGGGGCGGGGGGTTTCTACAATGAGCAGTTCTTC
TRBJ2-3 | TRBV7-2 | medium-sized | . | CAIRKEGTDTQYF | TGTGCCATACGCAAGGAGGGCACAGATACGCAGTATTTT
TRBJ2-1 | TRBV6-6 | . | . | CASSSGSGGAYSEQFF | TGTGCCAGTAGTTCTGGGTCTGGCGGGGCGTACAGTGAGCAGTTCTTC
TRBJ2-1 | TRBV20-1 | many | TRBD2 | CSARSTGGGFNEQFF | TGCAGTGCTAGGAGTACCGGGGGGGGCTTCAATGAGCAGTTCTTC
TRBJ2-2 | TRBV3-1 | many | . | CASSLRGSGELFF | TGTGCCAGCAGTCTCAGGGGTAGCGGGGAGCTGTTTTTT
TRBJ1-6 | TRBV6-1 | many | . | CASSEAWGVTSPLHF | TGTGCCAGCAGTGAAGCATGGGGAGTCACTTCACCCCTCCACTTT
TRBJ2-2 | TRBV11-3 | . | TRBD2 | CASSQSGGAGELFF | TGTGCCAGCAGCCAGAGCGGGGGGGCCGGGGAGCTGTTTTTT
TRBJ2-7 | TRBV10-3 | once | . | CAISEPLGQYF | TGTGCCATCAGTGAGCCCCTCGGGCAGTACTTC
TRBJ2-3 | TRBV7-9 | many | . | CASSPLLGTDTQYF | TGTGCCAGCAGCCCCCTCTTAGGGACAGATACGCAGTATTTT
TRBJ2-1 | TRBV20-1 | few | . | CGGKFYNEQFF | TGTGGGGGGAAATTCTACAATGAGCAGTTCTTC
TRBJ2-5 | TRBV7-2 | many | . | CASRAQETQYF | TGTGCCAGTAGGGCCCAGGAGACCCAGTACTTC